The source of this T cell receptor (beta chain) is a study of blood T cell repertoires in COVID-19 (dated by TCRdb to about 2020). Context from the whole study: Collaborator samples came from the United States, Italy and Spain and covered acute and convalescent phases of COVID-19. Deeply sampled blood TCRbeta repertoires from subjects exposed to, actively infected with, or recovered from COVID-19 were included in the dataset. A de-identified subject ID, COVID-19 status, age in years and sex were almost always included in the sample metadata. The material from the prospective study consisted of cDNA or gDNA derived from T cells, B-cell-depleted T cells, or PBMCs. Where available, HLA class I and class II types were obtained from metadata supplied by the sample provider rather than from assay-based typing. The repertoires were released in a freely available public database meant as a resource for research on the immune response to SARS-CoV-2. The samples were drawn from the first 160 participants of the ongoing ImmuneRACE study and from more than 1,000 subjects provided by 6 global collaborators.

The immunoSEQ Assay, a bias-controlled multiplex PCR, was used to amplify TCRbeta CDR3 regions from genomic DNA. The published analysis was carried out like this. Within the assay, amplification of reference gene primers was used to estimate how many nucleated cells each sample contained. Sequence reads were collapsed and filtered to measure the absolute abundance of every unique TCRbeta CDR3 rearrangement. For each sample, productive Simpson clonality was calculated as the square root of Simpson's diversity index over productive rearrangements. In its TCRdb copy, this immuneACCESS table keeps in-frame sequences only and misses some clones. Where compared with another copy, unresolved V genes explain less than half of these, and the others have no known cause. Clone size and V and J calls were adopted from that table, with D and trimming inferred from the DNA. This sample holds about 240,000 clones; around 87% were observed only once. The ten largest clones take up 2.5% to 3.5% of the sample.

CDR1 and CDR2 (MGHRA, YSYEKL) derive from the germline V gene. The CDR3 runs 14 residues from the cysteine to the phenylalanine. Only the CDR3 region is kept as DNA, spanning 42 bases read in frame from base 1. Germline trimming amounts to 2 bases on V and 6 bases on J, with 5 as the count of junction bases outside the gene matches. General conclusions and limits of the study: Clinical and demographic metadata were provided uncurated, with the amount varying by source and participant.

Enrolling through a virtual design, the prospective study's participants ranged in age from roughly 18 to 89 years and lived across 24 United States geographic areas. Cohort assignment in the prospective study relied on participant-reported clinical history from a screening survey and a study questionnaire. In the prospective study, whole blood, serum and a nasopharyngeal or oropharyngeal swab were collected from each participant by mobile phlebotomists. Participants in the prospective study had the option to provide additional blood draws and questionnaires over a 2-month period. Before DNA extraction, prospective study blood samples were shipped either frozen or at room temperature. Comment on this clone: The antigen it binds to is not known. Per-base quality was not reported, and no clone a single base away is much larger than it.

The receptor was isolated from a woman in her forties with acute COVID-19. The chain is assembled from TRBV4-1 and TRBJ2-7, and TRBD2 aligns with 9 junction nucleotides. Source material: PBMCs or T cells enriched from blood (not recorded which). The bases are TGCGCCAGCAGCCAACCTCGGACTAGCGTCGAGCAGTACTTC. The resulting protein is CASSQPRTSVEQYF.